A single sample gave rise to the 10 T cell receptor beta chains below, sequenced in a study of T cell clonality in common variable immunodeficiency. Study-wide results and limits: Common variable immunodeficiency TCR beta sequences reportedly had fewer deletions and N-nucleotide insertions.

Sequencing was performed with immunoSEQ multiplex PCR; in TCRdb, only in-frame clones are kept and a portion is missing. Singletons are absent from the sample, which has around 33,000 clones. These receptors have no identified antigens. Sequenced: peripheral blood mononuclear cells. These receptors all come from a human donor with common variable immunodeficiency.

At least ten counts were recorded for this clone. The sequenced fragment ends 3 residues before the CDR3 boundary, so the rest is inferred from the germline J gene. The rearrangement joins TRBV5-1 to TRBJ1-1; D not resolved. CDR3 size: 15 residues. Per the germline V gene, CDR1 is SGHRS and CDR2 is YFSETQ. V dropped 0 bases and J dropped 3 bases, with 12 bases sitting between them. CDR3 bases read: TGCGCCAGCAGCTTGGTACCAGGCTGGTACACTGAA. This translates into CASSLVPGWYTE. The full CDR3 protein is CASSLVPGWYTEAFF.

Ten or more counts support this clone. The read falls 3 residues short of the CDR3 end, and the missing part is taken from the germline J gene. The genes are TRBV30 and TRBJ1-6, with D unclear. From germline, CDR1 is GTSNPN and CDR2 SVGIG (reference sequence). The ends were cut back, 3 bases at V and 6 bases at J, with 9 bases in the middle. This CDR3 has 13 residues. The part of the CDR3 DNA that was read is TGTGCCTGGAGACAACCTTTTAATTCACCC. This encodes CAWRQPFNSP. Given in full, the CDR3 is CAWRQPFNSPLHF. The full variable domain, in which reference TRBV30 and TRBJ1-6 provide the parts outside the CDR3, is SQTIHQWPATLVQPVGSPLSLECTVEGTSNPNLYWYRQAAGRGLQLLFYSVGIGQISSEVPQNLSASRPQDRQFILSSKKLLLSDSGFYLCAWRQPFNSPLHFGNGTRLTVT.

This clone was detected many times. The read stops 3 residues short of the end of the CDR3; the missing end is completed from the germline J gene. The chain employs TRBV20-1 and TRBJ2-1, with 9 bases aligning to TRBD1. There are 15 residues in the CDR3. Germline V lookup: CDR1 DFQATT, CDR2 SNEGSKA (reference sequence). After removal of 3 bases from V and 2 bases from J, the junction contained 5 bases not matched to a gene. CDR3: CSASGTGLPYNEQFF. The sequenced CDR3 bases are TGCAGTGCTAGCGGGACAGGGTTGCCCTACAATGAG.

This clone was observed a handful of times. Read sequence stops 3 residues before the CDR3 end, and the germline J gene provides the missing end. The gene calls are TRBV18 and TRBJ2-3; TRBD2 agrees at 7 bases. This CDR3 is built from 17 residues. With V trimmed by 5 bases and J by 2 bases, 13 bases remained unmatched. Germline assignment: CDR1 KGHSH and CDR2 LQKENI. This CDR3 reads CASSSGAGVAPTDTQYF. CDR3 bases read: TGTGCCAGCTCATCGGGTGCGGGAGTGGCCCCCACAGATACG.

This clone was detected many times. The sequence runs out 3 residues before the end of the CDR3; the remainder is reconstructed from the germline J gene. V is TRBV7-9 and J is TRBJ2-1; tentatively, D is TRBD1 (6 bases). This CDR3 region has 15 residues. CDR1 SEHNR and CDR2 FQNEAQ come from the germline V gene (reference sequence). The V end was cut by 6 bases, the J end by 8 bases, with 20 bases between. The sequenced part of the CDR3 DNA is TGTGCCAGCAGGACTGGACAGTCAGAGGTCCATGAG. Its translation is CASRTGQSEVHE. From start to end, the CDR3 is CASRTGQSEVHEQFF.

This clone appeared many times. The DNA read from the CDR3 is TGTGCCTGGAGGACAGGGGGCGGGGGTCAGCCC. This encodes CAWRTGGGGQP. In full, the CDR3 is CAWRTGGGGQPQHF. The V and J genes are TRBV30 and TRBJ1-5; 10 positions agree with TRBD1. The read terminates 3 residues ahead of where the CDR3 ends, so the germline J gene completes it. The CDR3 contains 14 residues. The junction had 5 bases not matched to a gene; V was cut back by 3 bases and J by 6 bases. Looked up from germline, CDR1 is GTSNPN and CDR2 is SVGIG (reference sequence).

Comment on this clone: The read ends 3 residues shy of where the CDR3 ends; the end is completed using the germline J gene. The V and J genes are TRBV11-2 and TRBJ1-2; 7 bases line up with TRBD1. This CDR3 spans 14 amino acids. Germline loops: CDR1 SGHAT, CDR2 FQNNGV. V shed 5 bases and J 4 bases; nucleotides not matched to a gene: 7. CDR3: CASSGRTGPYGYTF. The part of the CDR3 DNA that was read is TGTGCCAGCAGCGGTCGGACAGGCCCCTATGGC.

This clone has a count of ten or more. From the germline J gene comes the end of the CDR3, since the read stops 3 residues before it. This sequence joins TRBV5-1 and TRBJ1-1, with a possible D match to TRBD1 (5 bases). The CDR3 is made up of 15 amino acids. V was trimmed by 6 bases and J by 1 base, leaving 16 bases between them. The germline CDR1 and CDR2 sequences are SGHRS and YFSETQ. The CDR3 DNA, read in part, is TGCGCCAGCACCCGGGGGGGAGGGGAGAACACTGAA. This sequence encodes CASTRGGGENTE. The whole CDR3 protein is CASTRGGGENTEAFF.

Of note for this clone: The CDR3 is cut off 3 residues early in the read; its end comes from the germline J gene. J is TRBJ2-7 and V is TRBV7-9; no firm D call. CDR3 size: 14 residues. Trimming left V 1 base short and J 0 bases short, with 7 bases between. Germline CDR1 SEHNR, CDR2 FQNEAQ (reference sequence). The CDR3 bases that were read are TGTGCCAGCAGCTTAGGGCCGAGCTCCTACGAG. Translated, it gives CASSLGPSSYE. The complete CDR3 sequence is CASSLGPSSYEQYF. Full variable domain (rest looked up from reference TRBV7-9 and TRBJ2-7): DTGVSQNPRHKITKRGQNVTFRCDPISEHNRLYWYRQTLGQGPEFLTYFQNEAQLEKSRLLSDRFSAERPKGSFSTLEIQRTEQGDSAMYLCASSLGPSSYEQYFGPGTRLTVT.

Concerning this clone itself: The read terminates 3 residues before the CDR3 end, so the remaining end is supplied by the germline J gene. The chain recombines TRBV7-9 with TRBJ2-1; 12 nucleotides match TRBD2. The CDR3 length is 15 residues. Germline CDR1 reads SEHNR; CDR2 reads FQNEAQ (reference sequence). V shed 4 bases and J 8 bases; nucleotides not matched to a gene: 6. This chain's CDR3 is CASSSTSGRSYEQFF. CDR3 bases read: TGTGCCAGCAGCTCGACTAGCGGGAGAAGTTATGAG.